This T cell receptor (beta chain) was documented in a study of T cells in Graves' hyperthyroidism and ophthalmopathy. The CDR3 is 12 residues long. V was pared by 7 bases and J by 2 bases, with 9 bases between. Germline lookup yields CDR1 SNHLY and CDR2 FYNNEI. Researchers amplified the TCR beta CDR3 regions from RNA transcripts. When the TCR CDR3 underwent first-round RT-PCR, the HTBI primer set was used. One entry per CDR3 protein results from TCRdb running MiXCR on the multiplex PCR reads. Seen here are about 290,000 distinct CDR3 sequences, roughly 15% observed once, and the top ten hold around 8%. This clonotype has ten or more counts. Lactation, pregnancy, other autoimmune disease or uncontrolled infection led to exclusion of patients.

This receptor was taken from a woman aged 40 to 50 with Graves' hyperthyroidism. Sequencing was done on a sample of blood. The rearrangement links TRBV2 to TRBJ2-7; maybe TRBD2 (6 bases). CDR3 amino acids: CASTRTTYEQYF. The CDR3 DNA follows: TGTGCCAGCACCAGGACTACCTACGAGCAGTACTTC.